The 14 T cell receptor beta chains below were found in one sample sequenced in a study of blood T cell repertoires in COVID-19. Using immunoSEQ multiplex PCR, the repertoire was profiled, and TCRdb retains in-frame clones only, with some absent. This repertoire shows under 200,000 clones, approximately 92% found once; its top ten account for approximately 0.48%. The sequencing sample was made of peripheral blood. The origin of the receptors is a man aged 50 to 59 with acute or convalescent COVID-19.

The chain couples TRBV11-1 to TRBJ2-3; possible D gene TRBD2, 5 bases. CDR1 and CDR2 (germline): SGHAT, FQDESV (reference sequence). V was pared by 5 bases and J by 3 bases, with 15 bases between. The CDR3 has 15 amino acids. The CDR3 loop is CASSAALAKTDTQYF. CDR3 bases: TGTGCCAGCAGCGCCGCCCTAGCTAAAACAGATACGCAGTATTTT.

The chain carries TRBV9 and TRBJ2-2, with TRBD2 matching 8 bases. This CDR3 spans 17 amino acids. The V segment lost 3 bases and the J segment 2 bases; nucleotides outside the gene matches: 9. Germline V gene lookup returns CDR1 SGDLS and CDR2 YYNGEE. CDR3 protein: CASSGPGTRPNTGELFF. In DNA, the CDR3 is TGTGCCAGCAGCGGCCCCGGGACTAGGCCTAACACCGGGGAGCTGTTTTTT.

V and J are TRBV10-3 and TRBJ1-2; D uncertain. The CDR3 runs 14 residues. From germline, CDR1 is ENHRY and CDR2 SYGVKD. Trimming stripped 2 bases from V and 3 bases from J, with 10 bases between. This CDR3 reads CAISEAGADYGYTF. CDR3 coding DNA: TGTGCCATCAGTGAGGCGGGCGCAGACTATGGCTACACCTTC.

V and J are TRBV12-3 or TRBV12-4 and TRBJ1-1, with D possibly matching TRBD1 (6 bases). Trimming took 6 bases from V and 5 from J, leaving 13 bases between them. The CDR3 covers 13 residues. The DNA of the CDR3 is TGTGCCAGCAGCCCAATACAGGGAACTGAAGCTTTCTTT. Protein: CASSPIQGTEAFF.

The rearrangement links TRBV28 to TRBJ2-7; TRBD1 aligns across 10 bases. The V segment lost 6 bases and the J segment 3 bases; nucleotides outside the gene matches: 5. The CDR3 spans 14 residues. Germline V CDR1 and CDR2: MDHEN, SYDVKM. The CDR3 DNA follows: TGTGCCAGCAGAACCGGGACAGGGGACTACGAGCAGTACTTC. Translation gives CASRTGTGDYEQYF.

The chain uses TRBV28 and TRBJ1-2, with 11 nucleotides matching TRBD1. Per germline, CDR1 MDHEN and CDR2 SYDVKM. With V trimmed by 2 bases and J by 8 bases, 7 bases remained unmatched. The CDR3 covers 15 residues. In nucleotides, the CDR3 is TGTGCCAGCAGTTTAACATGGGACAGGGGGGACGGCTACACCTTC. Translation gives CASSLTWDRGDGYTF.

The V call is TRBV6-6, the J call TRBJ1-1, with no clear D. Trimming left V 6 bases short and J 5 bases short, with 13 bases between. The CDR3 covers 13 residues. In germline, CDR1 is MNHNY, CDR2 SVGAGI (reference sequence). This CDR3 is CASSPRVRTEAFF. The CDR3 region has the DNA TGTGCCAGCAGCCCAAGAGTCCGGACTGAAGCTTTCTTT.

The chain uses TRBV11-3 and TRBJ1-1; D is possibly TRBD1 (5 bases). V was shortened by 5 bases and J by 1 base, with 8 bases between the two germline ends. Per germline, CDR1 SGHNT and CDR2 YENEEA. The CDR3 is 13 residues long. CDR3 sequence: CASSAGQNTEAFF. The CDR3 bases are TGTGCCAGCAGCGCAGGACAGAACACTGAAGCTTTCTTT.

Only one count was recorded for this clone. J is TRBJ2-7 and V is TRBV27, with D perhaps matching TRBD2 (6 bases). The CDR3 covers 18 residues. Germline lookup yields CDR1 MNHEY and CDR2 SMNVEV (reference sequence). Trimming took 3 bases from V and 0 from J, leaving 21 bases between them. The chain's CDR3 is CASSFRGTSLAPSYEQYF. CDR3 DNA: TGTGCCAGCAGTTTCCGGGGGACTTCCCTTGCCCCCTCCTACGAGCAGTACTTC.

The CDR3 region is CASSELQGIQPQHF. Written as DNA, the CDR3 is TGTGCCAGCTCAGAACTTCAGGGGATTCAGCCCCAGCATTTT. The rearrangement uses TRBV6-5 and TRBJ1-5, with D maybe TRBD1 (6 bases). There are 14 residues in the CDR3. Germline V gene data show CDR1 as MNHEY and CDR2 as SVGAGI. V was shortened by 8 bases and J by 6 bases, with 17 bases between the two germline ends.

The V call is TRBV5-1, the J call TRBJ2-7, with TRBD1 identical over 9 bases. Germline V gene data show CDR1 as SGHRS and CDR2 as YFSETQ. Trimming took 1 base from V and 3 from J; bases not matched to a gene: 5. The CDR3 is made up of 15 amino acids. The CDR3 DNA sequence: TGCGCCAGCAGCTTGTCGGGACAGGGATTCTACGAGCAGTACTTC. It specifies CASSLSGQGFYEQYF.

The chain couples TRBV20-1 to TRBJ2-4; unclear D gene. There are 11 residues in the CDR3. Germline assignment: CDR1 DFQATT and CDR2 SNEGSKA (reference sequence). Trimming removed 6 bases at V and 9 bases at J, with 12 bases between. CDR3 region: CSALSRGIQYF. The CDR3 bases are TGCAGTGCATTATCGAGAGGCATTCAGTACTTC.

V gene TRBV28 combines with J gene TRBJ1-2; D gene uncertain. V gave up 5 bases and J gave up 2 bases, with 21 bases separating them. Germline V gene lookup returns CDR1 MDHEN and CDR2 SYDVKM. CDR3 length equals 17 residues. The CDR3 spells CASSPVRTGLINYGYTF. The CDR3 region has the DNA TGTGCCAGCAGTCCTGTAAGGACCGGACTTATAAACTATGGCTACACCTTC.

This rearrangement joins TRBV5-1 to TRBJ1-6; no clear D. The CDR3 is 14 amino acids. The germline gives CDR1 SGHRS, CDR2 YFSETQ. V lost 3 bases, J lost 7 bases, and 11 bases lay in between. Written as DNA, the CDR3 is TGCGCCAGCAGCTCCGGTAAGATGAATTCACCCCTCCACTTT. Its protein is CASSSGKMNSPLHF.